This TCR beta chain was sequenced in a study of blood T cell repertoires in COVID-19. The CDR3 covers 15 residues. Germline CDR1 GTSNPN, CDR2 SVGIG (reference sequence). The trim removed 1 base at V and 7 bases at J, leaving 7 bases unmatched. Repertoires were generated with immunoSEQ multiplex PCR, while TCRdb's copy carries only in-frame clones and drops some. Here the sample spans more than 300,000 clones, 70% to 90% being singletons. The sequence was collected from a woman between 25 and 40 years old who had recovered from COVID-19. Specimen: PBMCs or T cells enriched from blood (not recorded which). The chain recombines TRBV30 with TRBJ1-6; 7 nucleotides line up with TRBD1. In DNA, the CDR3 is TGTGCCTGGAGTGGAGGGGGCGCGCACAATTCACCCCTCCACTTT. Encoded protein: CAWSGGGAHNSPLHF.